This TCR beta chain was identified in a study of shared clonotypes between healthy human individuals. Per the germline V gene, CDR1 is MNHNY and CDR2 is SVGAGI (reference sequence). There are 14 residues in the CDR3. Trimming pared 2 bases from V and 5 bases from J, leaving 12 bases between. The data were produced by immunoSEQ multiplex PCR, yet TCRdb's version contains in-frame clones alone and is incomplete. Of 2 million to 2.5 million clones detected, just under 95% appear once; the ten largest clones hold about 0.41%. The origin of this receptor is a man aged 18 to 29 in good health. Some clones in this sample may be carry-over from other donors' samples. Source material: naive CD4+ T cells from PBMCs. The subset denotes: CD45RA+ positively selected. The J gene is TRBJ1-1, the V gene TRBV6-6, with a tentative D call TRBD1 (5 bases). CDR3 in amino acids: CASSYGDTGTEAFF. CDR3 DNA sequence: TGTGCCAGCAGTTACGGAGATACAGGAACTGAAGCTTTCTTT.